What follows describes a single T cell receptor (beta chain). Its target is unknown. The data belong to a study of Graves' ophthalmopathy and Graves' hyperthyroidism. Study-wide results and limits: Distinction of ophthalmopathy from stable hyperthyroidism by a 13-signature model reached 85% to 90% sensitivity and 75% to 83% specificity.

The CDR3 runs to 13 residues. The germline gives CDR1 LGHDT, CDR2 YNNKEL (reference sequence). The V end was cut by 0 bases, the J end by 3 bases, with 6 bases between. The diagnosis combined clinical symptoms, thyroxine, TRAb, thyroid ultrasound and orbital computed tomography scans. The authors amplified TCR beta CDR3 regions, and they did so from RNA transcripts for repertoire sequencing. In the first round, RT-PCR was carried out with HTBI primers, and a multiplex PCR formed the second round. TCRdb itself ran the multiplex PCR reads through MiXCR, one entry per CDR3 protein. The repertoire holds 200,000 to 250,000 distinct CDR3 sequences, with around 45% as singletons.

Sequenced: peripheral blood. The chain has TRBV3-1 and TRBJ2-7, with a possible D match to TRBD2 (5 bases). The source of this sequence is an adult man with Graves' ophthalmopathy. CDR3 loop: CASSQDRDYEQYF. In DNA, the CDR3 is TGTGCCAGCAGCCAAGATCGGGACTACGAGCAGTACTTC.